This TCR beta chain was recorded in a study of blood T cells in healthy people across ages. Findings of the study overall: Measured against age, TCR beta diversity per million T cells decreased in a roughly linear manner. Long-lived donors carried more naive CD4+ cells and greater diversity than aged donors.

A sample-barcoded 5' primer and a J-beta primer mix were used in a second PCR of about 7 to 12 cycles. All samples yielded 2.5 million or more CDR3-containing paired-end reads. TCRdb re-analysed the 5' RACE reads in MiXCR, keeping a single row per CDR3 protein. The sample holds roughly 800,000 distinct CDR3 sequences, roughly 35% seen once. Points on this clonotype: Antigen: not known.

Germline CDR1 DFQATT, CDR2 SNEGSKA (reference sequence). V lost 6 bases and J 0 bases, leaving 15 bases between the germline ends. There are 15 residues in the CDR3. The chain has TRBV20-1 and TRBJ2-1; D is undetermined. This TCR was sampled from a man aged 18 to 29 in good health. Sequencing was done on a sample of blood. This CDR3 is CSAGSRLSSYNEQFF. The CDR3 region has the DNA TGCAGTGCAGGCTCACGGCTGAGCTCCTACAATGAGCAGTTCTTC.